A selection of T cell receptor beta chains follows, all from one sample in a study of blood T cell repertoires in COVID-19. Profiling relied on immunoSEQ multiplex PCR, and the TCRdb table lists in-frame clones only, not all of them. The sample consists of 150,000 to 200,000 clones, over 80% of them appearing once. Source material: peripheral blood. The receptors come from a woman aged 80 or older with active or convalescent COVID-19. The CDR3 runs from the conserved cysteine through the conserved F or W. Fields, in order: V gene, clone size, J gene, CDR3 length, D gene, CDR3 DNA, CDR3 protein. D genes are given only for firm matches. Rows give clone size only sometimes, using once, few, many, or a class for an expanded clone.

>TRBV27|NA|TRBJ1-1|13|NA
TGTGCCAGCAGTTCCATCGGACAGTCTGAAGCTTTCTTT
CASSSIGQSEAFF
>TRBV6-1|few|TRBJ1-1|11|NA
TGTGCCAGCAGGGAAGACATTGAAGCTTTCTTT
CASREDIEAFF
>TRBV9|NA|TRBJ1-2|16|NA
TGTGCCAGCAGCGAGCAAAGGGGGACCACTAACTATGGCTACACCTTC
CASSEQRGTTNYGYTF
>TRBV10-3|once|TRBJ2-7|14|NA
TGTGCCATCAGTGACCCAGACAGCGCCTACGAGCAGTACTTC
CAISDPDSAYEQYF
>TRBV19|NA|TRBJ1-2|14|NA
TGTGCCAGTAGTAGTGCGGGGGCCATCTATGGCTACACCTTC
CASSSAGAIYGYTF
>TRBV9|NA|TRBJ1-4|14|NA
TGTGCCAGCTCCTCCGGGGGAACTAATGAAAAACTGTTTTTT
CASSSGGTNEKLFF
>TRBV14|NA|TRBJ1-2|13|NA
TGTGCCAGCAGCCGTTTCGACGGGAATGGCTACACCTTC
CASSRFDGNGYTF
>TRBV7-2|NA|TRBJ1-4|16|NA
TGTGCCAGCAGCTCGATGCCCCGGGGGACTAATGAAAAACTGTTTTTT
CASSSMPRGTNEKLFF
>TRBV2|once|TRBJ1-5|15|TRBD1
TGTGCCAGCAGCGTGGGACAGGATAGCAATCAGCCCCAGCATTTT
CASSVGQDSNQPQHF
>TRBV18|NA|TRBJ1-1|16|NA
TGTGCCAGCTCACCTCCACAGGGACATCCGCCCACTGAAGCTTTCTTT
CASSPPQGHPPTEAFF
>TRBV30|NA|TRBJ1-1|12|NA
TGTGCCTGGAGTAGCCAGGTCCCTGAAGCTTTCTTT
CAWSSQVPEAFF
>TRBV18|NA|TRBJ2-1|16|TRBD2
TGTGCCAGCTCACCACCGCTAGCGGGGGGTTACAATGAGCAGTTCTTC
CASSPPLAGGYNEQFF
>TRBV5-4|NA|TRBJ2-6|18|NA
TGTGCCAGCAGCTTAAGACAGATCCTAAGCTCTGGGGCCAACGTCCTGACTTTC
CASSLRQILSSGANVLTF
>TRBV7-2|NA|TRBJ2-7|14|TRBD2
TGTGCCAGCAGCCCGCGGGGGGGCGGGTACGAGCAGTACTTC
CASSPRGGGYEQYF